A selection of T cell receptor beta chains follows, all from one sample in a study of identical twins. TCRdb re-called the 5' RACE reads through MiXCR, storing one row per CDR3 protein. The data contain under 800,000 distinct CDR3 sequences, less than 25% of them seen just once; the ten biggest clones take up approximately 4.3%. These data were likewise used in another study, on T cells expressing NK-cell markers.

The sample was PBMCs. These receptors originate from a woman aged 18-29 years in good health. Both conserved end residues are part of each CDR3. A D gene is named only where the DNA matches it firmly. Clone size is stated in some rows and not others, as once, few, many or a class when expanded.

D	J	V	size	DNA	CDR3
NA	TRBJ1-1	TRBV29-1	many	TGCAGCGTTGACATGAACACTGAAGCTTTCTTT	CSVDMNTEAFF
NA	TRBJ1-2	TRBV29-1	many	TGCAGCGTTGAGGGGGCGGTAGCTAACTATGGCTACACCTTC	CSVEGAVANYGYTF
NA	TRBJ2-2	TRBV20-1	few	TGCAGTGCTACCGAAGCCTCACGGGGCACCGGGGAGCTGTTTTTT	CSATEASRGTGELFF
NA	TRBJ1-5	TRBV27	NA	TGTGCCAGCAGTTTCCAGCAGTACAATCAGCCCCAGCATTTT	CASSFQQYNQPQHF
NA	TRBJ2-1	TRBV5-6	NA	TGTGCCAGCAGCAGAGGGGACTTTTCCTACAATGAGCAGTTCTTC	CASSRGDFSYNEQFF
TRBD2	TRBJ2-3	TRBV12-3/TRBV12-4	few	TGTGCCAGCAGTAGCGGGGACCGCACAGATACGCAGTATTTT	CASSSGDRTDTQYF
NA	TRBJ2-6	TRBV20-1	NA	TGCAGTGCTAGCCCTCCAAACTCTGGGGCCAACGTCCTGACTTTC	CSASPPNSGANVLTF
NA	TRBJ1-6	TRBV7-2	many	TGTGCCAGCAGCATCAGGGAACCACCCCTCCACTTT	CASSIREPPLHF
NA	TRBJ2-1	TRBV10-3	few	TGTGCCATCCGGCCGGACAGTAGGAATGAGCAGTTCTTC	CAIRPDSRNEQFF
NA	TRBJ2-3	TRBV12-3/TRBV12-4	many	TGTGCCAGCAGTACGACGGGAGATCCGCAGTATTTT	CASSTTGDPQYF
TRBD2	TRBJ2-4	TRBV6-1	NA	TGTGCCAGCAGCCCCGGGACTAGCGGGACCCTAGCCAAAAACATTCAGTACTTC	CASSPGTSGTLAKNIQYF
NA	TRBJ2-2	TRBV5-1	NA	TGCGCCAGCATAGAAGGACCCGGGGAGCTGTTTTTT	CASIEGPGELFF
NA	TRBJ1-5	TRBV20-1	few	TGCAGTGCTAGCCCAGGGTTGCAGCCCCAGCATTTT	CSASPGLQPQHF
NA	TRBJ2-1	TRBV4-2	once	TGTGCCAGCAGCCGAGAAGGTGCGTACAATGAGCAGTTCTTC	CASSREGAYNEQFF
NA	TRBJ2-1	TRBV7-9	NA	TGTGCCAGCAGCTTAGCTGTTAGAAAGCAGTTCTTC	CASSLAVRKQFF
NA	TRBJ2-3	TRBV6-6	many	TGTGCCAGCAGTTATGGCAACACAGATACGCAGTATTTT	CASSYGNTDTQYF
NA	TRBJ2-1	TRBV27	few	TGTGCCAGCAGCGCCGACCGGGGAGGCAATGAGCAGTTCTTC	CASSADRGGNEQFF
NA	TRBJ1-5	TRBV12-3/TRBV12-4	NA	TGTGCCAGCTCCTCTGTGAGGGGCAGCAATCAGCCCCAGCATTTT	CASSSVRGSNQPQHF
TRBD2	TRBJ2-5	TRBV6-2/TRBV6-3	few	TGTGCCAGCAGCCGAAAAGGCGGGGGGGCAGAGACCCAGTACTTC	CASSRKGGGAETQYF
NA	TRBJ2-6	TRBV6-1	few	TGTGCCAGCAAAAGAACAGTTACTGGGGCCAACGTCCTGACTTTC	CASKRTVTGANVLTF
NA	TRBJ1-6	TRBV7-9	NA	TGTGCCAGCAGCCTAGGGAAGAATTCACCCCTCCACTTT	CASSLGKNSPLHF
NA	TRBJ2-6	TRBV9	few	TGTGCCAGCAGCGTAGGTGGGCTACGAGGGGCCAACGTCCTGACTTTC	CASSVGGLRGANVLTF
NA	TRBJ1-5	TRBV9	NA	TGTGCCAGCAGCGTAGGGGACACCCTTAATCAGCCCCAGCATTTT	CASSVGDTLNQPQHF
NA	TRBJ2-3	TRBV5-1	NA	TGCGCCAGCAGCTGGCGGGGTGATACGCAGTATTTT	CASSWRGDTQYF
TRBD1	TRBJ1-1	TRBV10-2	NA	TGCGCCAGCAGCCTACAGGGGCAGGGGACTGAAGCTTTCTTT	CASSLQGQGTEAFF
TRBD2	TRBJ2-5	TRBV4-1	NA	TGCGCCAGCAGCCAACGGTTAGCGGGGGGGCTAATGTACCAAGAGACCCAGTACTTC	CASSQRLAGGLMYQETQYF
TRBD2	TRBJ2-2	TRBV4-1	once	TGCGCCAGCCTTGGTAACCAGCGGGGGAGAACGAACACCGGGGAGCTGTTTTTT	CASLGNQRGRTNTGELFF
NA	TRBJ1-4	TRBV6-5	NA	TGTGCCAGCAGTTACTCGATCCGGCGGAATAATGAAAAACTGTTTTTT	CASSYSIRRNNEKLFF
NA	TRBJ2-3	TRBV3-1	NA	TGTGCCAGCAGCCAAGATCCAAGGGGGAATGGTAGAGATACGCAGTATTTT	CASSQDPRGNGRDTQYF
NA	TRBJ2-7	TRBV20-1	many	TGCAGTGCTACAAAACAGGGTTGGCAAGGCGAGCAGTACTTC	CSATKQGWQGEQYF
NA	TRBJ1-1	TRBV20-1	few	TGCAGTGCTAGATACCGGAGGGCTGAAGCTTTCTTT	CSARYRRAEAFF
TRBD2	TRBJ2-3	TRBV3-1	few	TGTGCCAGCAGCCGACAACTAGCGGGGGGCCACCTGTCTCCAGATACGCAGTATTTT	CASSRQLAGGHLSPDTQYF
NA	TRBJ1-5	TRBV6-5	few	TGTGCCAGCAGTTACGATCAGAATAGCAATCAGCCCCAGCATTTT	CASSYDQNSNQPQHF
TRBD1	TRBJ2-5	TRBV6-1	few	TGTGCCAGCAGTCCCGGACAGGTTTTACAAGAGACCCAGTACTTC	CASSPGQVLQETQYF
NA	TRBJ1-1	TRBV7-9	NA	TGTGCCAGCAGTCGGGAGGCGAACACTGAAGCTTTCTTT	CASSREANTEAFF
NA	TRBJ2-2	TRBV9	NA	TGTGCCAGCAGCGTAGAGGTGGTCGGGGAGCTGTTTTTT	CASSVEVVGELFF
NA	TRBJ2-5	TRBV6-6	few	TGTGCCAGCAGTTACGAGGGGACGGCCCAGTACTTC	CASSYEGTAQYF
TRBD1	TRBJ2-4	TRBV29-1	NA	TGCAGCGTTGATGGGACAGGGCACCCCAAAAACATTCAGTACTTC	CSVDGTGHPKNIQYF
TRBD1	TRBJ2-3	TRBV10-3	many	TGTGCCATCAGTGAAGGACAGGGCACAGATACGCAGTATTTT	CAISEGQGTDTQYF
NA	TRBJ1-1	TRBV5-1	few	TGCGCCAGCAGCGAGGAGAGGCGGGGGACTGAAGCTTTCTTT	CASSEERRGTEAFF
NA	TRBJ1-1	TRBV12-5	NA	TGTGCTAGTACAGGCAGGGGAAACACTGAAGCTTTCTTT	CASTGRGNTEAFF
TRBD2	TRBJ2-3	TRBV20-1	few	TGCAGTGCTAGCCGCCGGGGTAGCGGGACAACGGATACGCAGTATTTT	CSASRRGSGTTDTQYF